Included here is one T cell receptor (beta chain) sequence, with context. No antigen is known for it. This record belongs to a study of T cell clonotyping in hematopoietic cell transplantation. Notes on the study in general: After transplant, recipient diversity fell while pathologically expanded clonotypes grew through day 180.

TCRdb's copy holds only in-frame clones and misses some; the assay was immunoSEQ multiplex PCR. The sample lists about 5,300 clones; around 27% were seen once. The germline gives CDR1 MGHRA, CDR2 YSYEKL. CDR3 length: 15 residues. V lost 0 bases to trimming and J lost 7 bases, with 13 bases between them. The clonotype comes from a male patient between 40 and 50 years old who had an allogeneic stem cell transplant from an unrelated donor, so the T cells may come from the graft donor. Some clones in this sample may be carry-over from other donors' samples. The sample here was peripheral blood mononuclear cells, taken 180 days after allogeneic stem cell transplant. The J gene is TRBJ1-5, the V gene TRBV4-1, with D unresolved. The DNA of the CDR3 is TGCGCCAGCAGCCAAGATAACGGATCTGGACAGCCCCAGCATTTT. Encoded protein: CASSQDNGSGQPQHF.